The rows below give T cell receptor beta chains drawn from one sample of a study of vaccination effects on CD4 cells after COVID-19. Data came from immunoSEQ multiplex PCR; TCRdb stores just in-frame clones and leaves some out. The sample consists of 12,000 or so clones, around 68% of them appearing once. No antigen has been assigned to these receptors. The input for sequencing was CD4+ T cells from PBMCs cultured with SARS-CoV-2 spike peptides, taken after COVID-19 vaccination. The receptors stem from a human donor who received a COVID-19 vaccine. CDR3s include the opening cysteine and the closing phenylalanine or tryptophan. Each record gives: V gene, clone size, J gene, D gene, CDR3 protein, CDR3 DNA. The D gene is left open where the match is weak. Clone size is given for some rows only: seen once, a few or many times, or a class if the clone is expanded.

V gene: TRBV7-2; clone size: .; J gene: TRBJ2-7; D gene: .; CDR3 protein: CASSPRGGYEQYF; CDR3 DNA: TGTGCCAGCAGCCCTCGAGGGGGCTACGAGCAGTACTTC
V gene: TRBV21-1; clone size: few; J gene: TRBJ1-5; D gene: .; CDR3 protein: CASSKGQGEASNQPQHF; CDR3 DNA: TGTGCCAGCAGCAAAGGACAGGGGGAGGCTAGCAATCAGCCCCAGCATTTT
V gene: TRBV9; clone size: few; J gene: TRBJ1-3; D gene: .; CDR3 protein: CASSGQGLSENTIYF; CDR3 DNA: TGTGCCAGCAGCGGGCAGGGACTAAGTGAAAACACCATATATTTT
V gene: TRBV5-5; clone size: .; J gene: TRBJ2-7; D gene: .; CDR3 protein: CASSRDPQSLYEQYF; CDR3 DNA: TGTGCCAGCAGCCGGGACCCCCAAAGTCTCTACGAGCAGTACTTC
V gene: TRBV27; clone size: .; J gene: TRBJ1-5; D gene: TRBD1; CDR3 protein: CASSFGTGVGQPQHF; CDR3 DNA: TGTGCCAGCAGTTTTGGGACAGGGGTCGGTCAGCCCCAGCATTTT
V gene: TRBV6-2/TRBV6-3; clone size: .; J gene: TRBJ2-7; D gene: .; CDR3 protein: CASSFRRAYEQYF; CDR3 DNA: TGTGCCAGCAGTTTCCGCAGGGCCTACGAGCAGTACTTC
V gene: TRBV4-3; clone size: .; J gene: TRBJ1-2; D gene: TRBD1; CDR3 protein: CASSQDFGTGGFGYTF; CDR3 DNA: TGCGCCAGCAGCCAAGATTTTGGGACAGGGGGCTTTGGCTACACCTTC
V gene: TRBV5-1; clone size: .; J gene: TRBJ2-7; D gene: TRBD2; CDR3 protein: CASSSGRAYEQYF; CDR3 DNA: TGCGCCAGCAGTAGTGGGAGGGCTTACGAGCAGTACTTC
V gene: TRBV9; clone size: .; J gene: TRBJ2-3; D gene: .; CDR3 protein: CASSVGRSTGTDTQYF; CDR3 DNA: TGTGCCAGCAGCGTAGGTAGGAGCACGGGCACAGATACGCAGTATTTT
V gene: TRBV6-5; clone size: few; J gene: TRBJ1-6; D gene: .; CDR3 protein: CASSYSRQTYNSPLHF; CDR3 DNA: TGTGCCAGCAGTTACTCGAGACAGACCTATAATTCACCCCTCCACTTT
V gene: TRBV11-2; clone size: few; J gene: TRBJ2-2; D gene: .; CDR3 protein: CASSLVGTGELFF; CDR3 DNA: TGTGCCAGCAGCTTAGTCGGCACCGGGGAGCTGTTTTTT
V gene: TRBV13; clone size: once; J gene: TRBJ1-1; D gene: .; CDR3 protein: CASRSSGQHTEAFF; CDR3 DNA: TGTGCCAGCAGATCATCCGGACAGCACACTGAAGCTTTCTTT
V gene: TRBV5-6; clone size: .; J gene: TRBJ2-6; D gene: TRBD1; CDR3 protein: CASSPDRGFGANVLTF; CDR3 DNA: TGTGCCAGCAGCCCGGACAGGGGGTTTGGGGCCAACGTCCTGACTTTC
V gene: TRBV7-2; clone size: .; J gene: TRBJ2-1; D gene: .; CDR3 protein: CASSLIRTGPNNEQFF; CDR3 DNA: TGTGCCAGCAGCTTAATAAGAACGGGTCCAAACAATGAGCAGTTCTTC
V gene: TRBV2; clone size: .; J gene: TRBJ2-3; D gene: TRBD2; CDR3 protein: CAAGGSGGAFPDTQYF; CDR3 DNA: TGTGCAGCGGGGGGTAGCGGGGGAGCTTTCCCGGATACGCAGTATTTT
V gene: TRBV14; clone size: .; J gene: TRBJ1-2; D gene: .; CDR3 protein: CASSRRELYGYTF; CDR3 DNA: TGTGCCAGCAGCAGGAGGGAGCTCTATGGCTACACCTTC
V gene: TRBV19; clone size: .; J gene: TRBJ2-7; D gene: TRBD1; CDR3 protein: CASSPPWTGSYEQYF; CDR3 DNA: TGTGCCAGTAGTCCCCCCTGGACAGGTTCCTACGAGCAGTACTTC
V gene: TRBV3-1/TRBV3-2; clone size: .; J gene: TRBJ2-1; D gene: TRBD2; CDR3 protein: CASSLQRISGRAYNEQFF; CDR3 DNA: TGTGCCAGCAGCCTCCAGCGGATCTCCGGGAGGGCCTACAATGAGCAGTTCTTC
V gene: TRBV3-1/TRBV3-2; clone size: medium-sized; J gene: TRBJ2-7; D gene: .; CDR3 protein: CASSQADYEQYF; CDR3 DNA: TGTGCCAGCAGCCAAGCGGACTACGAGCAGTACTTC
V gene: TRBV11-2; clone size: .; J gene: TRBJ2-3; D gene: TRBD2; CDR3 protein: CASSLGASGSTDTQYF; CDR3 DNA: TGTGCCAGCAGCTTAGGGGCTAGCGGGAGCACAGATACGCAGTATTTT
V gene: TRBV30; clone size: few; J gene: TRBJ1-5; D gene: .; CDR3 protein: CAWSVQGNQPQHF; CDR3 DNA: TGTGCCTGGAGTGTACAGGGCAATCAGCCCCAGCATTTT
V gene: TRBV13; clone size: .; J gene: TRBJ2-3; D gene: TRBD2; CDR3 protein: CASSRPPRTSGVNTDTQYF; CDR3 DNA: TGTGCCAGCAGCCGACCTCCTAGGACTAGCGGGGTCAACACAGATACGCAGTATTTT
V gene: TRBV13; clone size: once; J gene: TRBJ2-7; D gene: .; CDR3 protein: CASSPRTGHSSYEQYF; CDR3 DNA: TGTGCCAGCAGCCCCCGGACCGGCCATAGCTCCTACGAGCAGTACTTC
V gene: TRBV6-6; clone size: medium-sized; J gene: TRBJ2-7; D gene: .; CDR3 protein: CASRTGTNSYEQYF; CDR3 DNA: TGTGCCAGCAGGACGGGGACCAACTCCTACGAGCAGTACTTC
V gene: TRBV7-9; clone size: .; J gene: TRBJ2-2; D gene: .; CDR3 protein: CASRSTITGELFF; CDR3 DNA: TGTGCCAGCAGATCGACAATCACCGGGGAGCTGTTTTTT
V gene: TRBV30; clone size: few; J gene: TRBJ2-1; D gene: TRBD2; CDR3 protein: CAWRGLAGGYEQFF; CDR3 DNA: TGTGCCTGGAGGGGACTAGCGGGAGGATATGAGCAGTTCTTC
V gene: TRBV5-1; clone size: .; J gene: TRBJ2-2; D gene: .; CDR3 protein: CASSLEQTNTGELFF; CDR3 DNA: TGCGCCAGCAGCTTGGAGCAGACAAACACCGGGGAGCTGTTTTTT